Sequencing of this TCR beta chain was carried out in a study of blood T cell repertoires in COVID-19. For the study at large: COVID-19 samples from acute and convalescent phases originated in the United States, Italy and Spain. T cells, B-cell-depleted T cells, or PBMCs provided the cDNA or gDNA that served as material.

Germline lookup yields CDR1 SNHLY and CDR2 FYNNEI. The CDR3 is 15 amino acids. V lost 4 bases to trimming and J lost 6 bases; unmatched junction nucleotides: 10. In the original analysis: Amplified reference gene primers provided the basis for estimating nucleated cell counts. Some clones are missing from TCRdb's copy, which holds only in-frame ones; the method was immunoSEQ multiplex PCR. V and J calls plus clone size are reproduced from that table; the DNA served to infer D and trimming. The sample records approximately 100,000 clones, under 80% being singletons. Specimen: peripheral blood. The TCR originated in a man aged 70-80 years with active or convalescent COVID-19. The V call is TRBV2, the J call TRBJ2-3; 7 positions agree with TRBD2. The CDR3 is CASSVGGGAEDTQYF. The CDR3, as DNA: TGTGCCAGCAGTGTAGGCGGGGGAGCAGAGGATACGCAGTATTTT.